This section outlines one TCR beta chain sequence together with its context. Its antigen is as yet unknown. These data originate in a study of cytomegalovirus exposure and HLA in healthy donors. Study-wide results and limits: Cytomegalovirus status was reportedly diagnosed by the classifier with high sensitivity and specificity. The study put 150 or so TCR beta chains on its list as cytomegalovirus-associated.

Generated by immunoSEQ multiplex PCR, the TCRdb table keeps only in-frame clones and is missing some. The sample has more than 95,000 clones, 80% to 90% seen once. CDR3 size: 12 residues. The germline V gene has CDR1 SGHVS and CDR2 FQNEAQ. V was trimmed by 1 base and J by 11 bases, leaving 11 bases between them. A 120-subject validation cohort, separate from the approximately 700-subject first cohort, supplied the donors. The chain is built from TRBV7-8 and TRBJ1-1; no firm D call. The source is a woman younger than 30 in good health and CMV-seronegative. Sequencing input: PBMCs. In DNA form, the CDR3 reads TGTGCCAGCAGCTTAGGAGGACCGGGGGCTTTCTTT. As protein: CASSLGGPGAFF.